This T cell receptor beta chain emerged from a study of blood T cell repertoires in COVID-19. Turning to the study itself: COVID-19 samples from acute and convalescent phases originated in the United States, Italy and Spain. PBMCs, B-cell-depleted T cells, or T cells provided the cDNA or gDNA that made up the material.

This CDR3 has 15 amino acids. V lost 5 bases to trimming and J lost 1 base, with 12 bases between them. The V gene's germline CDR1 is LGHDT and CDR2 YNNKEL (reference sequence). Original methodology: Nucleated cell counts were estimated from reference gene primer amplification. Clones were read by immunoSEQ multiplex PCR, and TCRdb kept only the in-frame ones, dropping some. Clone size and V and J calls were adopted from that table, with D and trimming inferred from the DNA. Among about 87,000 clones listed, over 70% were seen once. V gene TRBV3-1 (or the pseudogene TRBV3-2) combines with J gene TRBJ1-3, with D possibly being TRBD1 (6 bases). The source of this sequence is a woman aged 45 to 65 with acute or convalescent COVID-19. The sequenced sample consisted of peripheral blood. This chain's CDR3 is CASSDTGFSGNTIYF. In nucleotides, the CDR3 is TGTGCCAGCAGCGATACAGGGTTTTCTGGAAACACCATATATTTT.